This entry lists 29 T cell receptor beta chains sequenced from one sample in a study of T cells in Graves' hyperthyroidism and ophthalmopathy. TCR beta CDR3 regions were amplified from RNA transcripts. HTBI primers were employed in a first-round RT-PCR of the TCR CDR3. Using its own MiXCR run on the multiplex PCR reads, TCRdb lists one record per CDR3 protein. This table has a few hundred thousand distinct CDR3 sequences, roughly 15% appearing once. Sequencing input: blood. The receptors shown here come from a woman aged 45-60 years with Graves' hyperthyroidism that later progressed to Graves' ophthalmopathy.

This clonotype was counted many times. V is TRBV6-1 and J is TRBJ1-1, with 8 bases matching TRBD1. This CDR3 contains 14 residues. V was pared by 0 bases and J by 6 bases, with 3 bases of the junction left unmatched. The germline CDR1 and CDR2 sequences are MNHNS and SASEGT. CDR3 sequence: CASSEARTGSEAFF. In nucleotides, the CDR3 is TGTGCCAGCAGTGAAGCCCGGACAGGGTCTGAAGCTTTCTTT.

This clonotype was seen at least ten times. V is TRBV18 and J is TRBJ2-1; TRBD2 matches 7 bases. CDR3 length equals 16 residues. The germline V gene encodes CDR1 KGHSH and CDR2 LQKENI. Germline trimming cut 2 bases from V and 4 bases from J; bases unmatched to any gene: 8. This CDR3 reads CASSPTQAGAYNEQFF. DNA for the CDR3: TGTGCCAGCTCACCAACTCAGGCGGGAGCGTACAATGAGCAGTTCTTC. The whole variable domain, remainder taken from reference TRBV18 and TRBJ2-1, is NAGVMQNPRHLVRRRGQEARLRCSPMKGHSHVYWYRQLPEEGLKFMVYLQKENIIDESGMPKERFSAEFPKEGPSILRIQQVVRGDSAAYFCASSPTQAGAYNEQFFGPGTRLTVL.

This clonotype occurred a few times. Given a much more abundant clone one base away, this may be a read error. The chain carries TRBV20-1 and TRBJ2-7; D may correspond to TRBD1 or TRBD2 (5 bases each). CDR1 is DFQATT, CDR2 SNEGSKA, per germline (reference sequence). V was cut by 0 bases and J by 6 bases, with 18 bases left in between. CDR3 length equals 15 residues. The CDR3, as DNA: TGCAGTGCTAGAGACTGGGACCAGACCATCAGCGAGCAGTACTTC. The encoded protein is CSARDWDQTISEQYF.

This clonotype was seen only a few times. The V call is TRBV12-3 or TRBV12-4, the J call TRBJ1-1, with 8 bases matching TRBD1. With 2 bases clipped from V and 2 bases from J, the junction kept 7 bases outside the gene matches. The CDR3 length is 16 residues. Here the CDR3 reads CASSLRTGGANTEAFF. The CDR3 DNA is TGTGCCAGCAGTTTACGAACAGGGGGTGCCAACACTGAAGCTTTCTTT.

This clonotype was detected ten times or more. The chain uses TRBV6-2 or TRBV6-3 and TRBJ2-1; 9 positions agree with TRBD2. Germline trimming cut 6 bases from V and 4 bases from J; bases unmatched to any gene: 7. The CDR3 covers 15 residues. Germline values: CDR1 MNHEY, CDR2 SVGEGT. The chain's CDR3 is CASRPSGKGYNEQFF. The CDR3 DNA reads as TGTGCCAGCAGACCTAGCGGGAAAGGGTACAATGAGCAGTTCTTC.

This clonotype was seen many times. The CDR3 end shows no conserved phenylalanine or tryptophan, and so a read error is likely. The chain has TRBV6-1 and TRBJ1-5; D perhaps matches TRBD1 (5 bases). Germline loops: CDR1 MNHNS, CDR2 SASEGT. Trimming stripped 4 bases from V and 2 bases from J, with 15 bases between. The CDR3 loop spans 16 amino acids. The CDR3 region has the DNA TGTGCCAGCAGTGGGGCAGGGTCGGTGGGCAATCAGCCCCAGCATTCT. Translating gives CASSGAGSVGNQPQHS.

This clonotype has at least ten counts. V and J are TRBV12-3 or TRBV12-4 and TRBJ1-2; 8 bases agree with TRBD1. CDR3 length: 16 amino acids. Unmatched junction bases numbered 9, after V lost 2 bases and J lost 4 bases. The CDR3, as DNA: TGTGCCAGCAGTTTAACCCGGACAGGGTCAGGCTATGGCTACACCTTC. Translated, it gives CASSLTRTGSGYGYTF.

The CDR3 nucleotides read TGTGCCATCAGTGAGCAGGGAGCTGAAGCTTTCTTT. Encoded protein: CAISEQGAEAFF. The chain carries TRBV10-3 and TRBJ1-1, with D perhaps matching TRBD1 (5 bases). Germline assignment: CDR1 ENHRY and CDR2 SYGVKD. The V end was cut by 2 bases, the J end by 6 bases, with 7 bases between. This CDR3 has 12 residues.

This clonotype has more than one count but fewer than ten. V is TRBV16 and J is TRBJ1-5; possibly TRBD1 for D (5 bases). Germline V gene sequence: CDR1 KGHSY, CDR2 FQNENV. Between the trimmed V and J ends, which lost 4 bases and 3 bases, there was a span of 10 bases. The CDR3 has 14 amino acids. As DNA, the CDR3 is TGTGCCAGCAGCCCTATGGGGGACAATCAGCCCCAGCATTTT. Translation: CASSPMGDNQPQHF.

This clonotype was counted many times. The rearrangement joins TRBV3-1 to TRBJ2-7, with a weak D call TRBD1 (5 bases). V lost 5 bases to trimming and J lost 1 base, with 12 bases between them. CDR3 length equals 14 residues. Per the germline V gene, CDR1 is LGHDT and CDR2 is YNNKEL (reference sequence). CDR3 amino acids: CASSDQGISYEQYF. The DNA of the CDR3 is TGTGCCAGCAGCGATCAGGGAATTTCCTACGAGCAGTACTTC.

The gene calls are TRBV3-1 and TRBJ1-2, with 10 bases lining up with TRBD1. The junction had 7 bases not matched to a gene; V was cut back by 2 bases and J by 4 bases. Per the germline V gene, CDR1 is LGHDT and CDR2 is YNNKEL (reference sequence). CDR3 length: 16 residues. CDR3 protein: CASSQQTGGSGYGYTF. The CDR3 DNA reads as TGTGCCAGCAGCCAACAGACAGGGGGCAGCGGCTATGGCTACACCTTC.

This clonotype occurred many times. The J gene is TRBJ2-3, the V gene TRBV27; D unclear. Germline assignment: CDR1 MNHEY and CDR2 SMNVEV (reference sequence). This CDR3 is built from 14 residues. The V and J ends lost 5 bases and 3 bases respectively, with 12 bases between them. CDR3 in amino acids: CASSEDRRTDTQYF. CDR3 DNA sequence: TGTGCCAGCAGTGAGGACCGACGGACAGATACGCAGTATTTT.

The V call is TRBV5-1, the J call TRBJ1-2, with 10 nucleotides matching TRBD1. Germline V gene sequence: CDR1 SGHRS, CDR2 YFSETQ. The CDR3 length is 15 residues. The junction had 5 bases not matched to a gene; V was cut back by 4 bases and J by 2 bases. CDR3 coding DNA: TGCGCCAGCAGCGGGGACAGGGGCCAAAACTATGGCTACACCTTC. Protein product: CASSGDRGQNYGYTF. Together with reference TRBV5-1 and TRBJ1-2, the CDR3 gives the full variable domain: KAGVTQTPRYLIKTRGQQVTLSCSPISGHRSVSWYQQTPGQGLQFLFEYFSETQRNKGNFPGRFSGRQFSNSRSEMNVSTLELGDSALYLCASSGDRGQNYGYTFGSGTRLTVV.

Ten or more counts support this clonotype. The chain is built from TRBV2 and TRBJ2-7, with 12 bases aligning to TRBD2. V lost 4 bases, J lost 2 bases, and 3 bases stayed unmatched. The CDR3 is 15 amino acids. Germline CDR1 SNHLY, CDR2 FYNNEI. The CDR3 DNA is TGTGCCAGCAGTGGCCTAGCGGGGGGGGCCTACGAGCAGTACTTC. As protein: CASSGLAGGAYEQYF.

This clonotype appeared a few times. The chain has TRBV7-2 and TRBJ1-6, with no clear D. Trimming cost V 3 bases and J 7 bases, with 10 bases left between them. The CDR3 has 14 residues. From germline, CDR1 is SGHTA and CDR2 FQGNSA. DNA for the CDR3: TGTGCCAGCAGCTTCCGGGGTTCCAATTCACCCCTCCACTTT. This codes for CASSFRGSNSPLHF.

This clonotype occurred many times. The chain recombines TRBV28 with TRBJ1-3; D gene uncertain. V was cut by 7 bases and J by 4 bases, with 17 bases left in between. Germline lookup yields CDR1 MDHEN and CDR2 SYDVKM. The CDR3 is 15 amino acids. CDR3 bases: TGTGCCAGCACCCCCGCTAGCGCTGCAGGAAACACCATATATTTT. Translation gives CASTPASAAGNTIYF. Full variable domain (rest looked up from reference TRBV28 and TRBJ1-3): DVKVTQSSRYLVKRTGEKVFLECVQDMDHENMFWYRQDPGLGLRLIYFSYDVKMKEKGDIPEGYSVSREKKERFSLILESASTNQTSMYLCASTPASAAGNTIYFGEGSWLTVV.

This clonotype was detected many times. The rearrangement uses TRBV2 and TRBJ2-5; D remains ambiguous. CDR1 and CDR2 (germline): SNHLY, FYNNEI. V was cut by 7 bases and J by 1 base, with 4 bases left in between. This CDR3 has 11 amino acids. The CDR3 DNA reads TGTGCCAGCAAGTTCCAAGAGACCCAGTACTTC. Its translation is CASKFQETQYF. Full variable domain (missing parts from reference TRBV2 and TRBJ2-5): EPEVTQTPSHQVTQMGQEVILRCVPISNHLYFYWYRQILGQKVEFLVSFYNNEISEKSEIFDDQFSVERPDGSNFTLKIRSTKLEDSAMYFCASKFQETQYFGPGTRLLVL.

This clonotype has a count of ten or more. The rearrangement uses TRBV2 and TRBJ1-5; D is uncertain. V dropped 5 bases and J dropped 0 bases, with 11 bases sitting between them. This CDR3 has 15 residues. Germline V gene sequence: CDR1 SNHLY, CDR2 FYNNEI. CDR3 nucleotides: TGTGCCAGCAGTTCCCTAGGGTATAGCAATCAGCCCCAGCATTTT. Translation: CASSSLGYSNQPQHF.

A few counts support this clonotype. This chain connects TRBV28 to TRBJ2-4; D gene uncertain. Germline V CDR1 and CDR2: MDHEN, SYDVKM. The CDR3 has 14 amino acids. Trimming took off 2 bases at V and 7 bases at J, with 12 bases between the two ends. CDR3 amino acids: CASSLRRQFNIQYF. The DNA for the CDR3 is TGTGCCAGCAGTTTAAGGCGGCAATTCAACATTCAGTACTTC.

There are many counts of this clonotype. The J gene is TRBJ1-1, the V gene TRBV3-1; D uncertain. Germline CDR1 LGHDT, CDR2 YNNKEL (reference sequence). The CDR3 has 11 amino acids. Trimming took off 1 base at V and 11 bases at J, with 8 bases between the two ends. CDR3 amino acids: CASSQVGVAFF. CDR3 nucleotides: TGTGCCAGCAGCCAAGTCGGGGTCGCTTTCTTT.

About this clonotype: A much more abundant neighbour one base away suggests this may be a read error. The rearrangement links TRBV27 to TRBJ2-7; 7 bases agree with TRBD2. Germline trimming cut 9 bases from V and 3 bases from J; bases unmatched to any gene: 5. The V gene's germline CDR1 is MNHEY and CDR2 SMNVEV (reference sequence). The CDR3 loop spans 12 amino acids. Here the CDR3 reads CARKRGNYEQYF. The CDR3 DNA follows: TGTGCCAGAAAGCGGGGCAACTACGAGCAGTACTTC.

This clonotype was seen many times. V is TRBV28 and J is TRBJ1-1; the D is unclear. The CDR3 spans 13 residues. Germline V gene sequence: CDR1 MDHEN, CDR2 SYDVKM. Trimming removed 4 bases at V and 7 bases at J, with 13 bases between. This CDR3 is CASSSLPGLEAFF. As DNA, the CDR3 is TGTGCCAGCAGTTCCCTCCCTGGGCTTGAAGCTTTCTTT.

Many counts were recorded for this clonotype. This chain connects TRBV28 to TRBJ2-3; D is uncertain. The CDR3 is 14 amino acids. V gave up 6 bases and J gave up 0 bases, with 10 bases separating them. Per the germline V gene, CDR1 is MDHEN and CDR2 is SYDVKM. CDR3 amino acids: CASRRTSSTDTQYF. As DNA, the CDR3 is TGTGCCAGCAGGCGGACCTCTAGCACAGATACGCAGTATTTT.

The chain employs TRBV24-1 and TRBJ2-6; D not resolved. The V and J ends lost 5 bases and 0 bases respectively, with 10 bases between them. The CDR3 has 16 amino acids. Germline lookup yields CDR1 KGHDR and CDR2 SFDVKD. CDR3 residues: CATSAGPSSGANVLTF. CDR3 nucleotide sequence: TGTGCCACCAGTGCTGGGCCCAGCTCTGGGGCCAACGTCCTGACTTTC.

This clonotype showed up just a few times. V is TRBV11-2 and J is TRBJ1-6; TRBD1 is a possible D gene (5 bases). CDR1 and CDR2 from the germline V gene are SGHAT and FQNNGV. The ends were cut back, 1 base at V and 8 bases at J, with 9 bases in the middle. This CDR3 comprises 14 residues. The CDR3 loop is CASSLAGKDSPLHF. CDR3 sequence (DNA): TGTGCCAGCAGCTTAGCAGGGAAGGATTCACCCCTCCACTTT.

This clonotype was seen repeatedly, ten times or more. The genes are TRBV9 and TRBJ2-7; 8 bases are a match to TRBD1. The CDR3 extends over 13 amino acids. V gave up 4 bases and J gave up 7 bases; unmatched junction bases: 7. Per germline, CDR1 SGDLS and CDR2 YYNGEE. The CDR3 protein is CASSQTGAGEQYF. The CDR3 DNA is TGTGCCAGCAGCCAGACAGGGGCGGGGGAGCAGTACTTC.

This sequence joins TRBV20-1 and TRBJ2-3, with a possible D match to TRBD1 (5 bases). The CDR3 spans 16 residues. Germline-derived CDR1 and CDR2 are DFQATT and SNEGSKA (reference sequence). Trimming stripped 3 bases from V and 4 bases from J, with 20 bases between. The CDR3 region is CSASVLQGRSSDTQYF. The CDR3 DNA reads as TGCAGTGCTAGCGTTTTGCAGGGCCGAAGCTCAGATACGCAGTATTTT.

This clonotype was observed at least ten times. The CDR3 is CASRRQVSSDTQYF. In DNA form, the CDR3 reads TGTGCCAGCAGACGACAGGTTTCATCAGATACGCAGTATTTT. The chain links TRBV6-1 to TRBJ2-3, with D possibly TRBD1 on 6 matching bases. The CDR3 is made up of 14 amino acids. Germline V gene data show CDR1 as MNHNS and CDR2 as SASEGT. The ends were cut back, 6 bases at V and 4 bases at J, with 14 bases in the middle.

This clonotype was seen many times. The rearrangement uses TRBV28 and TRBJ1-2, with D maybe TRBD1 (6 bases). The CDR3 is 13 amino acids. With 3 bases removed from V and 8 bases from J, the gap between germline ends came to 13 bases. CDR1 is MDHEN and CDR2 is SYDVKM in the germline V gene. The CDR3 here is CASSFRGLGGYTF. CDR3 bases: TGTGCCAGCAGTTTCAGGGGCCTCGGGGGCTACACCTTC.